This T cell receptor (beta chain) came from a study of cytomegalovirus exposure and HLA in healthy donors. Broader study findings: Later, TCR association rates were found to vary by HLA locus, highest for DRB1 and lowest for HLA-C.

The CDR3 covers 12 residues. The germline gives CDR1 SQVTM, CDR2 ANQGSEA. Trimming pared 2 bases from V and 5 bases from J, leaving 7 bases between. Remarks on this clone: The target antigen is unknown.

This PCR relied on a set of 60 Vbeta primers and 13 Jbeta primers. Measured with immunoSEQ multiplex PCR; TCRdb has only the in-frame clones, and not every one. The repertoire holds about 180,000 clones, with more than 60% as singletons. This receptor was taken from a woman in her 30s in good health and CMV-seropositive. Sequenced sample: PBMCs. The rearrangement joins TRBV29-1 to TRBJ1-5; no definite D call. This CDR3 reads CSVENGDQPQHF. The CDR3 DNA is TGCAGCGTTGAAAACGGGGATCAGCCCCAGCATTTT.